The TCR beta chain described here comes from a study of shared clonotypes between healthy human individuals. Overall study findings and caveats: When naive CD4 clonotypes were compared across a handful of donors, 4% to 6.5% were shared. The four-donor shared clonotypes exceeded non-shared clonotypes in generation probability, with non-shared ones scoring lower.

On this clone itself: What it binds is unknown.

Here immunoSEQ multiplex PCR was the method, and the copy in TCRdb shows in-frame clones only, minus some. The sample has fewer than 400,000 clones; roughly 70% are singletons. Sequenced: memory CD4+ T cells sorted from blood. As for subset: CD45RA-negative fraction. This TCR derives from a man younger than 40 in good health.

The CDR3 reads CASSPDRVEQYF. CDR3 sequence (DNA): TGTGCCAGCTCACCAGACAGGGTTGAGCAGTACTTC. The chain uses TRBV18 and TRBJ2-7, with TRBD1 matching 7 bases. The CDR3 has 12 amino acids. The germline CDR1 and CDR2 sequences are KGHSH and LQKENI. With V trimmed by 2 bases and J by 7 bases, 2 bases remained unmatched. The variable domain in full, with the rest retrieved from reference TRBV18 and TRBJ2-7, is NAGVMQNPRHLVRRRGQEARLRCSPMKGHSHVYWYRQLPEEGLKFMVYLQKENIIDESGMPKERFSAEFPKEGPSILRIQQVVRGDSAAYFCASSPDRVEQYFGPGTRLTVT.